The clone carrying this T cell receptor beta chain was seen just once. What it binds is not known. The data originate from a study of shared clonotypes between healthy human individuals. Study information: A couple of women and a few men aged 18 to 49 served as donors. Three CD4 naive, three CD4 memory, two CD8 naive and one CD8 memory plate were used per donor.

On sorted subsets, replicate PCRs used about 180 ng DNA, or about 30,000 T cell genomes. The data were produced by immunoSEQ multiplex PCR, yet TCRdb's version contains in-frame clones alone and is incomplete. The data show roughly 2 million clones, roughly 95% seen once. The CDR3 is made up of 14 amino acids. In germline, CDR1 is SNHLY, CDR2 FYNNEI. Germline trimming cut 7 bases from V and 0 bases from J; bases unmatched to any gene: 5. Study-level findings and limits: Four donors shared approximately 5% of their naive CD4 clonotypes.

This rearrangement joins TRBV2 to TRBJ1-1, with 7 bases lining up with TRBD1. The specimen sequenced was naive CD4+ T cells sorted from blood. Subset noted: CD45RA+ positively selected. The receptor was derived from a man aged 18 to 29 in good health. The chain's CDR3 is CASNQGQMNTEAFF. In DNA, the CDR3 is TGTGCCAGCAATCAGGGACAGATGAACACTGAAGCTTTCTTT.